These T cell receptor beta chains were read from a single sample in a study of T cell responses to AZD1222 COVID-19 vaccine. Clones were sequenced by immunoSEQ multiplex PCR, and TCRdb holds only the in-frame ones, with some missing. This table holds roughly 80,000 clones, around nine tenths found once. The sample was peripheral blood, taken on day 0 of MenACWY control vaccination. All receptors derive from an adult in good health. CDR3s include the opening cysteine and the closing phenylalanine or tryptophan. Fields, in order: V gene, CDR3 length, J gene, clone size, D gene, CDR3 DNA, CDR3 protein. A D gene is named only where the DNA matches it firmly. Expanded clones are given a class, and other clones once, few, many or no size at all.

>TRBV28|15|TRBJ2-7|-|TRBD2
TGTGCCAGCAGTCTCCCCGGCGCGGGAGGGAGCGAGCAGTACTTC
CASSLPGAGGSEQYF
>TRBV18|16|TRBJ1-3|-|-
TGTGCCAGCTCACTCGGGACACCCGACTCTGGAAACACCATATATTTT
CASSLGTPDSGNTIYF
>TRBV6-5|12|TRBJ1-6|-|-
TGTGCCAGCAGTTACTTAGAGTCACCCCTCCACTTT
CASSYLESPLHF
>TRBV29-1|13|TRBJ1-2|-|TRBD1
TGCAGCGTTGCGACAGGGATCAACTATGGCTACACCTTC
CSVATGINYGYTF
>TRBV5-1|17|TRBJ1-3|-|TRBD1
TGCGCCAGCAGCACTTCACCGACAGGGGGCAAGGGGAACACCATATATTTT
CASSTSPTGGKGNTIYF
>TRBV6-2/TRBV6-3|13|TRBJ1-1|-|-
TGTGCCAGCAGTCAACATGTGAACACTGAAGCTTTCTTT
CASSQHVNTEAFF
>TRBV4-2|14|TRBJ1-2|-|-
TGTGCCAGCAGCCTCATCCAGGGAGGCGATGGCTACACCTTC
CASSLIQGGDGYTF
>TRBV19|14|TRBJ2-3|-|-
TGTGCCAGTAGTATTGGATTGACCCGGGATACGCAGTATTTT
CASSIGLTRDTQYF
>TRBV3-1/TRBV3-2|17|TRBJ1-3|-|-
TGTGCCAGCAGCCAAGATAGGAAAAAACACTCTGGAAACACCATATATTTT
CASSQDRKKHSGNTIYF
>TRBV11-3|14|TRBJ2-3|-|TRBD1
TGTGCCAGCAGGCGGGACAGGTACACAGATACGCAGTATTTT
CASRRDRYTDTQYF
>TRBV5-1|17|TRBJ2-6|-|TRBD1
TGCGCCAGCAGCCCCGGGACAGGGAGAGCTGGGGCCAACGTCCTGACTTTC
CASSPGTGRAGANVLTF
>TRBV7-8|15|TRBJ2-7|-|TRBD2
TGTGCCAGCAGCCCCCGCGCTAGCGGGAGTTACGAGCAGTACTTC
CASSPRASGSYEQYF
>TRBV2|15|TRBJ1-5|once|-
TGTGCCAGCAGTGTGGGAAGACAACGCAATCAGCCCCAGCATTTT
CASSVGRQRNQPQHF
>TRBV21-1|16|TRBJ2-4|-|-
TGTGCCAGCAGCACAGGGGGGCATCTAGCCAAAAACATTCAGTACTTC
CASSTGGHLAKNIQYF
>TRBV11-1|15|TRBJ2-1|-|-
TGTGCCAGCAGCTTAAGGAGGGGGCAAGGCAATGAGCAGTTCTTC
CASSLRRGQGNEQFF
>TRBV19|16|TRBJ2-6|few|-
TGTGCCAGTAGTACCGGACCACGGGCGGAGGCCAACGTCCTGACTTTC
CASSTGPRAEANVLTF
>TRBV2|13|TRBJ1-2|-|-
TGTGCCAGCAAACCGGGCGGGGACCAGGGCTACACCTTC
CASKPGGDQGYTF
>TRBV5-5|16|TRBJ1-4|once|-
TGTGCCAGCAGCCAACAGTCGGGGTGGGATAATGAAAAACTGTTTTTT
CASSQQSGWDNEKLFF
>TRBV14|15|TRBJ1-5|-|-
TGTGCCAGCAGCCAAGCCGGTCGCCGTACTCAGCCCCAGCATTTT
CASSQAGRRTQPQHF